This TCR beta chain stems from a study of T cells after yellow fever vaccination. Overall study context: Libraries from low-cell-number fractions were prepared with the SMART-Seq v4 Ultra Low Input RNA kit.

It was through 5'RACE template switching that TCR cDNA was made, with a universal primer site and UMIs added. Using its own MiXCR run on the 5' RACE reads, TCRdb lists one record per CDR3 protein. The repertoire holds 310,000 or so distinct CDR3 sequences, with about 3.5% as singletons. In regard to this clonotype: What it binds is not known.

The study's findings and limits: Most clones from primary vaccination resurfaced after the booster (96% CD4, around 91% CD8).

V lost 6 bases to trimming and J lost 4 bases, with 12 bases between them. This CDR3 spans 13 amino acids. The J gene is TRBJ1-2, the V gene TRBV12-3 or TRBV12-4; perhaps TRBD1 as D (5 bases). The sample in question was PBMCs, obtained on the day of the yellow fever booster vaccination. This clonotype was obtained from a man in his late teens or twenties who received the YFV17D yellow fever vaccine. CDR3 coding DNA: TGTGCCAGCAGGGGACTACGCTTCTATGGCTACACCTTC. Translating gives CASRGLRFYGYTF.